This passage covers 27 T cell receptor beta chains from one sample sequenced in a study of blood T cell repertoires in COVID-19 (TCRdb year 2020). Library generation was performed with the immunoSEQ multiplex PCR assay. TCRdb retrieved this table from immuneACCESS and kept in-frame rearrangements only. Not all clones are present; in checked studies, unresolved V genes account for under half, and no reason is known for the remainder. The sample table contains around 150,000 clones; only one count was recorded for about 85% of them. The ten most abundant clones make up under 8.5% of the sample. Source material: peripheral blood. These receptors were obtained from a woman aged 55-69 years with COVID-19, enrolled during active disease.

The chain joins TRBV29-1 to TRBJ2-3; perhaps TRBD1 as D (7 bases). Germline values: CDR1 SQVTM, CDR2 ANQGSEA. The germline V and J ends were trimmed by 4 bases and 0 bases, with 17 bases remaining between them. The CDR3 has 16 amino acids. The CDR3 sequence: CSVGGTASSSTDTQYF. The CDR3 DNA reads TGCAGCGTTGGCGGGACAGCCTCTTCTAGCACAGATACGCAGTATTTT.

The rearrangement links TRBV7-2 to TRBJ1-5; D gene uncertain. Trimming shortened V by 3 bases and J by 7 bases, and 10 bases separated the two germline ends. The CDR3 has 13 residues. Per germline, CDR1 SGHTA and CDR2 FQGNSA. Here the CDR3 DNA reads TGTGCCAGCAGCTTTACGACTTTACAGCCCCAGCATTTT. Translation: CASSFTTLQPQHF.

The chain combines TRBV7-3 with TRBJ2-6; D ambiguous. This CDR3 contains 15 residues. Germline values: CDR1 SGHTA, CDR2 FQGTGA. The DNA of the CDR3 is TGTGCAACCGCAGTTGCTGACTCTGGGGCCAACGTCCTGACTTTC. Encoded protein: CATAVADSGANVLTF. The full variable domain, with the rest looked up from reference TRBV7-3 and TRBJ2-6, is GAGVSQTPSNKVTEKGKYVELRCDPISGHTALYWYRQSLGQGPEFLIYFQGTGAADDSGLPNDRFFAVRPEGSVSTLKIQRTERGDSAVYLCATAVADSGANVLTFGAGSRLTVL.

The chain joins TRBV12-3 or TRBV12-4 to TRBJ2-5, with D unclear. There are 12 residues in the CDR3. Deletions cut 3 bases from V and 2 bases from J, with 4 bases between. The CDR3 loop reads CASSFYQETQYF. In nucleotides, the CDR3 is TGTGCCAGCAGTTTCTATCAAGAGACCCAGTACTTC.

This clone was seen just once. This sequence joins TRBV9 and TRBJ1-1, with D perhaps TRBD1 (5 bases). The length of the CDR3 is 14 residues. Germline CDR1 reads SGDLS; CDR2 reads YYNGEE. Trimming stripped 2 bases from V and 5 bases from J, with 13 bases between. The CDR3 sequence is CASSVSGGRTEAFF. CDR3 nucleotide sequence: TGTGCCAGCAGCGTTTCCGGGGGTAGGACTGAAGCTTTCTTT.

The chain uses TRBV9 and TRBJ2-2; D remains ambiguous. Trimming pared 2 bases from V and 6 bases from J, leaving 5 bases between. Germline CDR1 reads SGDLS; CDR2 reads YYNGEE. This CDR3 contains 12 residues. In DNA form, the CDR3 reads TGTGCCAGCAGCGTCTATGCCGGGGAGCTGTTTTTT. Protein sequence: CASSVYAGELFF.

This clone was seen once. J is TRBJ2-7 and V is TRBV18; 9 nucleotides line up with TRBD1. The CDR3 is 14 amino acids. V lost 4 bases, J lost 5 bases, and 6 bases stayed unmatched. CDR1 is KGHSH, CDR2 LQKENI, per germline. CDR3 sequence (DNA): TGTGCCAGCTCACATCAGAGGGACAGGGACGAGCAGTACGTC. It encodes CASSHQRDRDEQYV.

J is TRBJ1-1 and V is TRBV3-1 (or the pseudogene TRBV3-2); D remains unclear. Germline-derived CDR1 and CDR2 are LGHDT and YNNKEL (reference sequence). The CDR3 sequence is 15 residues long. The ends were cut back, 0 bases at V and 4 bases at J, with 12 bases in the middle. The CDR3 sequence is CASSQDSRSSTEAFF. The CDR3 DNA follows: TGTGCCAGCAGCCAAGATTCGAGGTCGTCCACTGAAGCTTTCTTT.

This chain links TRBV7-3 with TRBJ2-7; 7 bases line up with TRBD2. CDR3 length: 13 residues. Germline lookup yields CDR1 SGHTA and CDR2 FQGTGA. V lost 4 bases, J lost 4 bases, and 4 bases stayed unmatched. CDR3 sequence reads: CASSSGEGYEQYF. CDR3 bases: TGTGCCAGCAGCTCGGGGGAGGGATACGAGCAGTACTTC.

The chain has TRBV7-6 and TRBJ2-5, with D possibly TRBD1 on 6 matching bases. The germline gives CDR1 SGHVS, CDR2 FNYEAQ. This CDR3 has 15 residues. Trimming pared 1 base from V and 5 bases from J, leaving 14 bases between. The CDR3 DNA is TGTGCCAGCAGCTTAGGGGGCAGGGGTGGCGAGACCCAGTACTTC. This gives the protein CASSLGGRGGETQYF.

The J gene is TRBJ1-2, the V gene TRBV5-5; D ambiguous. This CDR3 is built from 14 residues. The V end lost 2 bases, the J end lost 4 bases, and 12 bases lay between the germline ends. Germline-derived CDR1 and CDR2 are SGHKS and YYEKEE (reference sequence). CDR3 DNA sequence: TGTGCCAGCAGCTTCATTATCTCAGGCTATGGCTACACCTTC. As protein: CASSFIISGYGYTF.

This chain connects TRBV7-8 to TRBJ1-3, with 8 bases identical to TRBD1. After removal of 3 bases from V and 4 bases from J, the junction contained 8 bases not matched to a gene. The germline gives CDR1 SGHVS, CDR2 FQNEAQ. The CDR3 length is 16 residues. The CDR3 protein is CASSFGARGHGNTIYF. The DNA of the CDR3 is TGTGCCAGCAGCTTTGGTGCCAGGGGGCACGGAAACACCATATATTTT. The entire variable domain, with the rest obtained from reference TRBV7-8 and TRBJ1-3, is as follows: GAGVSQSPRYKVAKRGQDVALRCDPISGHVSLFWYQQALGQGPEFLTYFQNEAQLDKSGLPSDRFFAERPEGSVSTLKIQRTQQEDSAVYLCASSFGARGHGNTIYFGEGSWLTVV.

The chain recombines TRBV5-8 with TRBJ1-1; D gene uncertain. The V end was cut by 2 bases, the J end by 7 bases, with 21 bases between. Germline V gene sequence: CDR1 SGHTS, CDR2 YDEGEE. The length of the CDR3 is 16 residues. CDR3 in DNA: TGTGCCAGCAGCTTACCGACGGGTGGCGGCACACTTGAAGCTTTCTTT. As protein: CASSLPTGGGTLEAFF.

The chain joins TRBV11-2 to TRBJ1-4; D remains unclear. CDR3 length equals 11 residues. Between the trimmed V and J ends, which lost 5 bases and 10 bases, there was a span of 8 bases. The V gene's germline CDR1 is SGHAT and CDR2 FQNNGV. In DNA form, the CDR3 reads TGTGCCAGCAGCGCCCTCGGAAAACTGTTTTTT. Translated, it gives CASSALGKLFF. The variable domain in full, with the rest retrieved from reference TRBV11-2 and TRBJ1-4, is EAGVAQSPRYKIIEKRQSVAFWCNPISGHATLYWYQQILGQGPKLLIQFQNNGVVDDSQLPKDRFSAERLKGVDSTLKIQPAKLEDSAVYLCASSALGKLFFGSGTQLSVL.

The rearrangement joins TRBV2 to TRBJ2-3; 11 nucleotides line up with TRBD2. The length of the CDR3 is 15 residues. J lost 4 bases, V lost 6 bases, and 6 bases had no gene match. Looked up from germline, CDR1 is SNHLY and CDR2 is FYNNEI. CDR3 DNA: TGTGCCAGCAGCTTACTAGCGGGAGCGGCAGATACGCAGTATTTT. As protein: CASSLLAGAADTQYF.

This clone was detected only once. J is TRBJ1-1 and V is TRBV7-2, with 10 bases fitting TRBD1. V shed 4 bases, J shed 5 bases, and the junction held 10 bases outside the gene matches. The CDR3 totals 16 residues. Per the germline V gene, CDR1 is SGHTA and CDR2 is FQGNSA. The CDR3 sequence: CASSSPNDRGRTEAFF. CDR3 in DNA: TGTGCCAGCAGCTCCCCCAACGACAGGGGGCGGACTGAAGCTTTCTTT.

The V gene is TRBV12-3 or TRBV12-4, the J gene TRBJ1-1; unclear D gene. This CDR3 has 13 amino acids. Trimming shortened V by 6 bases and J by 1 base, and 9 bases separated the two germline ends. The CDR3 DNA is TGTGCCAGCAGACCTGCAGGGAACACTGAAGCTTTCTTT. Protein sequence: CASRPAGNTEAFF.

This sequence joins TRBV11-2 and TRBJ2-3; 7 bases map to TRBD2. Germline V lookup: CDR1 SGHAT, CDR2 FQNNGV. This CDR3 comprises 15 residues. After removal of 2 bases from V and 1 base from J, the junction contained 3 bases not matched to a gene. CDR3 loop: CASSLMGGRTDTQYF. For the CDR3, the DNA is TGTGCCAGCAGCTTAATGGGAGGGCGCACAGATACGCAGTATTTT.

This chain links TRBV7-9 with TRBJ1-1, with 7 bases matching TRBD1. CDR3 length: 19 residues. Per the germline V gene, CDR1 is SEHNR and CDR2 is FQNEAQ (reference sequence). J gave up 0 bases and V 3 bases, and 16 bases lay outside the gene matches. The CDR3 DNA follows: TGTGCCAGCAGCTTGGTGGTTCTGACGGCAGGGGGGATGAACACTGAAGCTTTCTTT. It codes for CASSLVVLTAGGMNTEAFF. The full variable domain, its missing parts supplied by reference TRBV7-9 and TRBJ1-1, is DTGVSQNPRHKITKRGQNVTFRCDPISEHNRLYWYRQTLGQGPEFLTYFQNEAQLEKSRLLSDRFSAERPKGSFSTLEIQRTEQGDSAMYLCASSLVVLTAGGMNTEAFFGQGTRLTVV.

The V gene is TRBV7-2, the J gene TRBJ1-1, with D maybe TRBD1 (6 bases). CDR3 length: 14 residues. The germline V gene encodes CDR1 SGHTA and CDR2 FQGNSA. The V and J ends lost 3 bases and 5 bases respectively, with 13 bases between them. For the CDR3, the DNA is TGTGCCAGCAGCTTTAGTGTAAGGGGGACTGAAGCTTTCTTT. The encoded protein is CASSFSVRGTEAFF.

This rearrangement joins TRBV18 to TRBJ2-7, with 7 bases matching TRBD2. CDR1 KGHSH and CDR2 LQKENI come from the germline V gene. This CDR3 comprises 18 residues. V lost 3 bases to trimming and J lost 1 base; unmatched junction nucleotides: 15. CDR3 loop: CASSPALNWDGRSYEQYF. The CDR3 region has the DNA TGTGCCAGCTCACCTGCTCTAAATTGGGACGGGAGGTCCTACGAGCAGTACTTC.

V usage is TRBV5-1 and J usage is TRBJ2-3; 8 bases match TRBD2. This CDR3 spans 16 amino acids. Germline V gives CDR1 SGHRS, CDR2 YFSETQ. V lost 5 bases and J lost 1; bases outside the gene matches: 9. The CDR3: CASSSHLSGGTDTQYF. For the CDR3, the DNA is TGCGCCAGCAGTTCCCATCTTAGCGGGGGCACAGATACGCAGTATTTT.

This chain links TRBV10-3 with TRBJ1-1, with a possible D match to TRBD1 (5 bases). The CDR3 contains 14 residues. The V gene's germline CDR1 is ENHRY and CDR2 SYGVKD. V was cut by 4 bases and J by 4 bases, with 13 bases left in between. The CDR3 loop is CAISVGGGATEAFF. DNA for the CDR3: TGTGCCATCAGTGTCGGGGGGGGAGCCACTGAAGCTTTCTTT.

This clone was counted only a few times. As DNA, the CDR3 is TGTGCCAGCAGGGCCCCCGGATCAGGGTTTTATGGCTACACCTTC. It encodes CASRAPGSGFYGYTF. The chain uses TRBV11-2 and TRBJ1-2; a possible D gene is TRBD1 (5 bases). V was shortened by 6 bases and J by 5 bases, with 19 bases between the two germline ends. Germline V CDR1 and CDR2: SGHAT, FQNNGV. There are 15 residues in the CDR3.

This clone occurred a few times. The chain recombines TRBV7-2 with TRBJ1-5; possibly TRBD1 for D (5 bases). The germline V and J ends were trimmed by 2 bases and 5 bases, with 13 bases remaining between them. In germline, CDR1 is SGHTA, CDR2 FQGNSA. The CDR3 covers 15 residues. CDR3 region: CASSLWEGQHQPQHF. The CDR3 bases are TGTGCCAGCAGCTTATGGGAGGGGCAGCATCAGCCCCAGCATTTT.

The chain is built from TRBV2 and TRBJ1-2; no definite D call. The CDR3 loop spans 13 amino acids. Germline V gives CDR1 SNHLY, CDR2 FYNNEI. V was cut by 2 bases and J by 5 bases, with 9 bases left in between. In DNA form, the CDR3 reads TGTGCCAGCAGTGAATCCGTCGGGTATGGCTACACCTTC. It translates to CASSESVGYGYTF. The complete variable domain, with remaining parts taken from reference TRBV2 and TRBJ1-2, reads EPEVTQTPSHQVTQMGQEVILRCVPISNHLYFYWYRQILGQKVEFLVSFYNNEISEKSEIFDDQFSVERPDGSNFTLKIRSTKLEDSAMYFCASSESVGYGYTFGSGTRLTVV.

This sequence joins TRBV10-3 and TRBJ2-1, with D perhaps TRBD2 (5 bases). The CDR3 has 16 amino acids. The V gene lost 3 bases and the J gene lost 1 base, with 13 bases spanning the gap. Germline-derived CDR1 and CDR2 are ENHRY and SYGVKD. The CDR3 loop reads CAISEGSGPSYNEQFF. Written as DNA, the CDR3 is TGTGCCATCAGTGAAGGGAGCGGTCCGTCCTACAATGAGCAGTTCTTC.